The rows below give T cell receptor beta chains drawn from one sample of a study of blood T cell repertoires in COVID-19. TCRdb keeps only in-frame clones here, not all; method: immunoSEQ multiplex PCR. The data hold 80,000 to 130,000 clones, with approximately 90% observed a single time. Specimen: peripheral blood. The receptors were sampled from a man between 60 and 75 years old with acute or convalescent COVID-19. Each CDR3 is given with its conserved first and last residue. The size of a clone is reported for some rows only, either as once, few or many, or as a class for expanded clones.

TRBV5-1	.	TRBJ1-2	CASRSTGTSYGYTF
TRBV4-1	.	TRBJ1-2	CASTQFGTALNYGYTF
TRBV5-1	.	TRBJ2-2	CASSPGGENTGELFF
TRBV15	.	TRBJ1-1	CATSRGGTGAAEAFF
TRBV11-2	.	TRBJ2-6	CASSLDAGIGANVLTF
TRBV6-5	.	TRBJ1-4	CASSIDRGTNEKLFF
TRBV19	few	TRBJ1-5	CASSRIQGQASNQPQHF
TRBV30	.	TRBJ2-2	CAWNPVLAGELFF
TRBV19	.	TRBJ1-1	CASSILGGRSEAFF
TRBV11-2	.	TRBJ2-1	CASSLFRTSGRAYNEQFF
TRBV6-1	.	TRBJ1-3	CASSELDRLNGNTIYF
TRBV6-5	.	TRBJ1-5	CASSRDRRNQPQHF
TRBV5-4	.	TRBJ1-1	CASSLDRGYGEAFF
TRBV3-1/TRBV3-2	.	TRBJ1-3	CASSQEAAGNTIYF
TRBV3-1/TRBV3-2	.	TRBJ1-1	CASSQERGTEAFF
TRBV29-1	.	TRBJ2-1	CSVEIPQGFDNEQFF
TRBV2	.	TRBJ1-6	CASSEIRDRGFPLHF
TRBV30	.	TRBJ1-1	CAWSYPHTEAFF
TRBV6-5	.	TRBJ1-4	CASSSRGLGEKLFF
TRBV28	.	TRBJ1-2	CASSSGLRVHGYTF
TRBV3-1/TRBV3-2	.	TRBJ2-7	CASSPNRYSYEQYF
TRBV5-1	.	TRBJ2-1	CASSLVGQGLWDEQFF
TRBV6-5	.	TRBJ2-7	CASSYLGQHAYEQYF
TRBV28	.	TRBJ2-5	CASSSGDRGKGKRDQYF
TRBV15	.	TRBJ2-1	CATSTSGFHNEQFF
TRBV11-1	.	TRBJ2-7	CASSLGAIPSYEQYF
TRBV4-1	.	TRBJ1-4	CASSHIWVRRRGEKLFF
TRBV2	.	TRBJ2-5	CASSQSLRETQYF
TRBV7-8	.	TRBJ1-2	CASSLGLGLTNYGYTF
TRBV29-1	.	TRBJ1-4	CSVARGESEKLFF
TRBV30	.	TRBJ1-3	CAWSVGRSSGNTIYF
TRBV3-1/TRBV3-2	few	TRBJ1-2	CASSLRQGATYGYTF
TRBV2	.	TRBJ2-5	CAGSDGTGPLAETTQYF
TRBV28	.	TRBJ2-1	CASSQGGRSNEQFF
TRBV19	.	TRBJ1-5	CASSIALTGSYQPQHF
TRBV3-1/TRBV3-2	.	TRBJ1-2	CASSPLTGGNYGYTF
TRBV5-4	.	TRBJ2-5	CASTRAGVRETQYF
TRBV7-2	.	TRBJ2-7	CASSSRATTGEQYF
TRBV19	.	TRBJ1-5	CASSIVYQPQHF
TRBV18	.	TRBJ2-1	CASSGGLRESGNEQFF
TRBV14	.	TRBJ2-5	CASSQVGTGVSETQYF